These 12 T cell receptor beta chains originate from one sample sequenced in a study of blood T cell repertoires in COVID-19 (dated by TCRdb to the early 2020s). Library creation used the immunoSEQ multiplex PCR assay. Entries here come from immuneACCESS through TCRdb and include only in-frame sequences with V and J called. Some clones fail to appear in such tables; in the studies checked, an unresolved V gene covers under half of the shortfall, and the cause of the remainder is unknown. The sample includes some 240,000 clones, with roughly 92% observed a single time. The leading ten clones occupy 0.82% of the sample. Input material: peripheral blood. The source of these receptors is a man in his sixties with COVID-19, enrolled during active disease.

The chain has TRBV30 and TRBJ1-5, with D perhaps matching TRBD1 (6 bases). Germline CDR1 GTSNPN, CDR2 SVGIG (reference sequence). CDR3 length: 14 amino acids. Between the trimmed V and J ends, which lost 0 bases and 2 bases, there was a span of 8 bases. Here the CDR3 DNA reads TGTGCCTGGAGTGTTAAGGGGGGCAATCAGCCCCAGCATTTT. Protein product: CAWSVKGGNQPQHF.

The chain couples TRBV27 to TRBJ1-2; maybe TRBD1 (6 bases). Per germline, CDR1 MNHEY and CDR2 SMNVEV (reference sequence). The CDR3 has 17 amino acids. The V and J ends lost 7 bases and 4 bases respectively, with 25 bases between them. The CDR3 nucleotides read TGTGCCAGCACCCCGGACAATCGGGGGGCGCGATCCTATGGCTACACCTTC. It codes for CASTPDNRGARSYGYTF.

The chain carries TRBV7-9 and TRBJ1-3, with 7 positions matching TRBD1. J gave up 0 bases and V 3 bases, and 2 bases lay outside the gene matches. Germline-derived CDR1 and CDR2 are SEHNR and FQNEAQ (reference sequence). The CDR3 spans 15 residues. The CDR3 is CASSLDRTSGNTIYF. Here the CDR3 DNA reads TGTGCCAGCAGCTTGGACAGGACCTCTGGAAACACCATATATTTT.

In its sample, this clone was seen a few times. Written as DNA, the CDR3 is TGTGCCAGCAGTTCCTTCTCCGCGACAGGAACTTATGGCTACACCTTC. It yields the protein CASSSFSATGTYGYTF. The V gene is TRBV27, the J gene TRBJ1-2; perhaps TRBD1 as D (6 bases). The CDR3 runs 16 residues. Between the trimmed V and J ends, which lost 4 bases and 5 bases, there was a span of 20 bases. The germline V gene has CDR1 MNHEY and CDR2 SMNVEV (reference sequence).

Comments on this clone: At the DNA level, this CDR3 is encoded by other sequences in the same sample as well. The chain uses TRBV6-5 and TRBJ1-2, with D hard to call. Germline CDR1 MNHEY, CDR2 SVGAGI. This CDR3 is 13 amino acids long. With 6 bases removed from V and 4 bases from J, the gap between germline ends came to 12 bases. CDR3 in DNA: TGTGCCAGCAGATCGGGTGGGAGCTATGGCTACACCTTC. Translated, it gives CASRSGGSYGYTF.

V and J are TRBV5-4 and TRBJ2-7, with 9 bases identical to TRBD2. The CDR3 sequence is 12 residues long. Germline V lookup: CDR1 SGHNT, CDR2 YYREEE (reference sequence). V lost 2 bases and J lost 11; bases outside the gene matches: 5. The DNA of the CDR3 is TGTGCCAGCAGCTTAGCTAGCGGGAATGAGTACTTC. This codes for CASSLASGNEYF. Full variable domain (rest looked up from reference TRBV5-4 and TRBJ2-7): ETGVTQSPTHLIKTRGQQVTLRCSSQSGHNTVSWYQQALGQGPQFIFQYYREEENGRGNFPPRFSGLQFPNYSSELNVNALELDDSALYLCASSLASGNEYFGPGTRLTVT.

The chain has TRBV7-2 and TRBJ1-5, with 9 bases that match TRBD1. V lost 5 bases and J lost 6; bases outside the gene matches: 5. The CDR3 length is 14 residues. Germline lookup yields CDR1 SGHTA and CDR2 FQGNSA. The CDR3 loop reads CASSPGQGSQPQHF. CDR3 sequence (DNA): TGTGCCAGCAGCCCCGGACAGGGGAGTCAGCCCCAGCATTTT.

This rearrangement joins TRBV18 to TRBJ1-6; tentative D call: TRBD1 (6 bases). The CDR3 is 15 amino acids. Germline V gene data show CDR1 as KGHSH and CDR2 as LQKENI. V lost 3 bases and J lost 7, with 13 bases in between. The CDR3 protein is CASSPGRTDNSPLHF. The CDR3 DNA sequence: TGTGCCAGCTCACCGGGCAGGACAGACAATTCACCCCTCCACTTT.

This clone was detected only a few times. This sequence joins TRBV7-3 and TRBJ1-3; tentative D call: TRBD1 (5 bases). Trimming cost V 1 base and J 0 bases, with 13 bases left between them. Germline values: CDR1 SGHTA, CDR2 FQGTGA. This CDR3 is 17 amino acids long. CDR3 loop: CASSLMSPGSSGNTIYF. CDR3 in DNA: TGTGCCAGCAGCTTAATGAGTCCAGGGTCCTCTGGAAACACCATATATTTT.

V gene TRBV27 combines with J gene TRBJ1-3; unclear D gene. The CDR3 extends over 14 amino acids. Germline V gene lookup returns CDR1 MNHEY and CDR2 SMNVEV (reference sequence). V lost 4 bases, J lost 0 bases, and 7 bases lay in between. The CDR3 protein is CASSSEFSGNTIYF. The CDR3 nucleotides read TGTGCCAGCAGTTCGGAGTTCTCTGGAAACACCATATATTTT.

This chain's CDR3 is CASSESIRQVQIYEQYF. The CDR3, as DNA: TGCGCCAGCAGTGAAAGTATTAGGCAGGTCCAGATTTACGAGCAGTACTTC. J is TRBJ2-7 and V is TRBV10-1; D call uncertain. The germline V and J ends were trimmed by 3 bases and 4 bases, with 22 bases remaining between them. CDR3 length: 17 residues. The germline CDR1 and CDR2 sequences are WNHNN and SYGVQD (reference sequence).

The chain carries TRBV24-1 and TRBJ1-1; 7 bases align to TRBD1. From germline, CDR1 is KGHDR and CDR2 SFDVKD. The trim removed 7 bases at V and 1 base at J, leaving 5 bases unmatched. The CDR3 is 14 amino acids. The CDR3 DNA reads as TGTGCCACCAGGACGGGACAGACGAACACTGAAGCTTTCTTT. Translating gives CATRTGQTNTEAFF.